Included here is one TCR beta chain sequence, with context. Its target is not known. This specimen comes from a study of T cell responses to AZD1222 COVID-19 vaccine. Study-level results: Vaccine-associated CD4 TCRs spanned spike, dominant at 160-218 and 743-854. White British people made up most donors, females outnumbered males, and clonal diversity was possibly underestimated. Just five to seven people given AZD1222 tested seropositive at baseline. Breadth and depth of Spike-specific TCRs rose after two AZD1222 doses.

TCRdb keeps only in-frame clones here, not all; method: immunoSEQ multiplex PCR. The sample holds 150,000 or so clones, about 90% seen once. Germline V gene sequence: CDR1 SGHRS, CDR2 YFSETQ. V lost 6 bases to trimming and J lost 0 bases, with 10 bases between them. This CDR3 comprises 14 residues. The chain uses TRBV5-1 and TRBJ2-1, with unresolved D. Sequences were derived from peripheral blood, sampled 28 days after the second AZD1222 dose. The source of this sequence is an adult who received the AZD1222 COVID-19 vaccine. The CDR3 spells CASTGEASYNEQFF. The DNA for the CDR3 is TGCGCCAGCACAGGAGAGGCCTCCTACAATGAGCAGTTCTTC. The full variable domain, with the rest looked up from reference TRBV5-1 and TRBJ2-1, is KAGVTQTPRYLIKTRGQQVTLSCSPISGHRSVSWYQQTPGQGLQFLFEYFSETQRNKGNFPGRFSGRQFSNSRSEMNVSTLELGDSALYLCASTGEASYNEQFFGPGTRLTVL.